This T cell receptor beta chain was sequenced in a study of blood T cells in healthy people across ages (dated by TCRdb to between 2014 and 2017). A note on the overall study: In model experiments, template switching captured about one uniquely barcoded TCR beta cDNA molecule for every two T cells. Donors of different ages were randomly distributed across sequencing lanes to avoid experimental bias. Donors were grouped into four age groups: young (average approximately 16 years), middle-aged (roughly 37), aged (around 60) and long-lived (roughly 80). Using deep sequencing normalized with unique cDNA molecular identifiers, the study measured how TCR beta repertoire diversity changes with age. Using the same blood draw, the study looked at two additional independent replicas of 1 million unique cDNA reads for two donors, one aged 18 to 30 and the other aged 80 or older.

Study-wide findings and limitations: Observed TCR beta diversity correlated strongly with the percentage of naive T cells measured by flow cytometry. Total diversity estimates from one million sequenced T cells were considered lower bounds and underestimates. The CMV infection status of donors was not known, potentially confounding age-related changes in expanded clonotypes. Because profiling used bulk unsorted PBMCs, naive and antigen-experienced compartments could not be compared conclusively. Compared with the aged group, the long-lived group had more naive CD4+ T cells, fewer expanded clones and increased TCR diversity, suggesting age selection. As age increased, observed TCR beta diversity per million T cells dropped in a roughly linear way, and a significant reduction was already evident by age around 41.

Library generation was performed with 5' RACE. Sequenced using an Illumina HiSeq 2500. A second PCR of roughly 6 to 11 cycles was run with a J-beta primer mix and a sample-barcoded 5' primer. A template-switch 5' adaptor carrying 12 random nucleotides introduced a unique molecular identifier onto each TCR beta cDNA molecule. Each sample yielded at least 3 million CDR3-containing paired-end reads. The Mint cDNA synthesis kit, primed by a TRBC-specific oligonucleotide, was used to synthesize first-strand cDNA from all RNA. Following uracil-DNA glycosylase treatment, all cDNA underwent a first 18-cycle PCR with the universal primers M1SS and BC2_uni_R. The authors' pipeline ran thus. For normalization, 1 million high-quality reads were randomly selected from each sample, with every read carrying a distinct molecular identifier. Instead of being binned into consensus sequences, reads with shared molecular identifiers were discarded. MiTCR, run with a Q25 quality threshold and the strictest error-elimination algorithm, handled CDR3 identification, clonotype clustering and error correction. A nonparametric unseen species model with Euler transformation was used to estimate lower-bound total TCR beta diversity. TCRdb cleaned the public reads at Q25 with fastp, built clones with MiXCR and kept in-frame beta chains. Under each unique CDR3 protein, matching rows form one entry showing the most common genes and DNA. TCRdb assigned the V and J calls; the authors' analysis was not used. This sample has about 750,000 distinct CDR3 sequences in its table, and about 55% of those were observed once. Roughly 40% of the sample goes to the ten largest clones.

Taken from cysteine to phenylalanine, the CDR3 has 15 residues. CDR3 DNA is the only sequence kept; it has 45 bases, read in frame from the first base. For CDR1 and CDR2, the germline V gene lists SGHTA and FQGTGA. The germline V end is reduced by 5 bases and the J end by 5 bases; junction bases left unmatched: 8. Systemically healthy Caucasian individuals from Russia, approximately 39 in total and aged roughly 6 to 95 years, were included as donors. Roughly 10 milliliters of peripheral blood were drawn from each donor into EDTA-treated Vacutainer tubes. Ficoll-Paque density-gradient centrifugation was used to isolate PBMCs, with at least 6 million obtained per sample. Total RNA, at least 6 micrograms per sample, was extracted from PBMCs with Trizol reagent. The percentages of naive CD45RAhigh/CD27high T cells were determined by flow cytometry on a PBMC aliquot from every donor. This clonotype turned up a few times. Its antigen is unknown. No per-base quality is available; no much larger clone lies one base away.

The receptor comes from an elderly man in good health. The sequenced sample consisted of blood. This chain is built from TRBV7-3 and TRBJ2-3; 9 central nucleotides agree with TRBD2. The CDR3 sequence is CASSRNSGSLDTQYF. Read as DNA, the sequence is TGTGCCAGCAGCCGCAATAGCGGGAGTCTAGATACGCAGTATTTT.